This entry lists 28 T cell receptor beta chains sequenced from one sample in a study of T cells in Graves' hyperthyroidism and ophthalmopathy. Amplification of TCR beta CDR3 regions was performed using RNA transcripts as template. When the TCR CDR3 underwent first-round RT-PCR, the HTBI primer set was used. Using its own MiXCR run on the multiplex PCR reads, TCRdb lists one record per CDR3 protein. The sample lists about 540,000 distinct CDR3 sequences, roughly 50% seen once, with just under 8.5% in the top ten. The sample consisted of peripheral blood or thyroid tissue (not recorded which). The receptors derive from a woman aged 18 to 35 with Graves' hyperthyroidism.

The V gene is TRBV29-1, the J gene TRBJ1-4; 9 bases are shared with TRBD1. The CDR3 spans 14 residues. CDR1 SQVTM and CDR2 ANQGSEA come from the germline V gene. V was clipped by 7 bases and J by 8 bases; unmatched bases: 11. CDR3 loop: CSGGQGLLGEKLFF. The CDR3 nucleotides are TGCAGCGGAGGACAGGGGTTACTTGGGGAAAAACTGTTTTTT.

In its sample, this clonotype was seen many times. V usage is TRBV7-9 and J usage is TRBJ2-6; TRBD1 is a possible D gene (6 bases). CDR3 length: 17 amino acids. V was trimmed by 4 bases and J by 0 bases, leaving 13 bases between them. Germline-derived CDR1 and CDR2 are SEHNR and FQNEAQ (reference sequence). DNA for the CDR3: TGTGCCAGCAGCTCACCCGGGACACGCTCTGGGGCCAACGTCCTGACTTTC. Encoded protein: CASSSPGTRSGANVLTF.

This clonotype was counted between two and nine times. The chain links TRBV7-3 to TRBJ2-5; D gene ambiguous. This CDR3 spans 14 amino acids. Deletions cut 5 bases from V and 3 bases from J, with 13 bases between. Germline V gene data show CDR1 as SGHTA and CDR2 as FQGTGA. CDR3 loop: CASSRNTREETQYF. The DNA of the CDR3 is TGTGCCAGCAGCAGAAACACTCGGGAAGAGACCCAGTACTTC.

The rearrangement links TRBV5-1 to TRBJ1-6; no definite D call. With 2 bases removed from V and 8 bases from J, the gap between germline ends came to 5 bases. The CDR3 runs 12 residues. Germline V gene data show CDR1 as SGHRS and CDR2 as YFSETQ. The CDR3 protein is CASSLNDSPLHF. In DNA form, the CDR3 reads TGCGCCAGCAGCTTAAATGATTCACCCCTCCACTTT.

The J gene is TRBJ1-1, the V gene TRBV7-9; no clear D gene. CDR1 SEHNR and CDR2 FQNEAQ come from the germline V gene (reference sequence). Trimming took off 6 bases at V and 3 bases at J, with 17 bases between the two ends. This CDR3 region has 15 residues. The CDR3 DNA reads TGTGCCAGCAGGGCGACGGAGCCCGGGGACACTGAAGCTTTCTTT. Its translation: CASRATEPGDTEAFF.

This CDR3 reads CAISEQSGRGETQYF. The CDR3 DNA is TGTGCCATCAGTGAGCAAAGCGGGAGAGGAGAGACCCAGTACTTC. The rearrangement joins TRBV10-3 to TRBJ2-5, with 8 positions matching TRBD2. The CDR3 covers 15 residues. The germline V gene has CDR1 ENHRY and CDR2 SYGVKD. The trim removed 2 bases at V and 4 bases at J, leaving 6 bases unmatched.

The chain is built from TRBV2 and TRBJ1-5; 8 positions match TRBD1. The germline V gene encodes CDR1 SNHLY and CDR2 FYNNEI. This CDR3 has 16 amino acids. V lost 5 bases, J lost 3 bases, and 9 bases stayed unmatched. The CDR3 here is CASSYRAGGPNQPQHF. CDR3 coding DNA: TGTGCCAGCAGTTACCGGGCAGGGGGCCCCAATCAGCCCCAGCATTTT. Variable domain in full (rest from reference TRBV2 and TRBJ1-5): EPEVTQTPSHQVTQMGQEVILRCVPISNHLYFYWYRQILGQKVEFLVSFYNNEISEKSEIFDDQFSVERPDGSNFTLKIRSTKLEDSAMYFCASSYRAGGPNQPQHFGDGTRLSIL.

In its sample, this clonotype was seen a few times. J is TRBJ2-5 and V is TRBV7-8, with D maybe TRBD2 (5 bases). V was pared by 5 bases and J by 3 bases, with 10 bases between. The CDR3 sequence is 13 residues long. Germline loops: CDR1 SGHVS, CDR2 FQNEAQ. CDR3 protein: CASSQRAEETQYF. The CDR3 DNA reads as TGTGCCAGCAGCCAGAGGGCCGAAGAGACCCAGTACTTC.

At least ten counts were recorded for this clonotype. The chain carries TRBV7-2 and TRBJ1-5; D gene ambiguous. V gave up 5 bases and J gave up 6 bases, with 8 bases separating them. CDR3 length equals 12 residues. The V gene's germline CDR1 is SGHTA and CDR2 FQGNSA. This CDR3 reads CASSTRSQPQHF. DNA of the CDR3: TGTGCCAGCAGCACCCGGAGTCAGCCCCAGCATTTT.

This clonotype was seen repeatedly, ten times or more. One end of the junction is discordant with germline, which a read error may explain. This sequence joins TRBV7-9 and TRBJ1-4; D is unclear. The CDR3 spans 14 residues. Germline values: CDR1 SEHNR, CDR2 FQNEAQ (reference sequence). CDR3 DNA: TGCGCCAGCAGCCCCCGCCTTCACGAGGAAAAACTGTTTTTT. Residues: CASSPRLHEEKLFF.

This rearrangement joins TRBV25-1 to TRBJ1-1; D unclear. There are 15 residues in the CDR3. Germline CDR1 MGHDK, CDR2 SYGVNS. V was shortened by 7 bases and J by 0 bases, with 15 bases between the two germline ends. For the CDR3, the DNA is TGTGCCAGCACTCTAAGGGCAGGCCTGAACACTGAAGCTTTCTTT. Translation gives CASTLRAGLNTEAFF.

This clonotype appeared a few times. This sequence joins TRBV9 and TRBJ2-2, with 7 bases identical to TRBD1. Trimming removed 0 bases from V and 3 bases from J; junction bases left unmatched: 2. The CDR3 spans 15 residues. Germline-derived CDR1 and CDR2 are SGDLS and YYNGEE. The CDR3 reads CASSVATGDTGELFF. CDR3 DNA: TGTGCCAGCAGCGTAGCAACAGGGGACACCGGGGAGCTGTTTTTT.

This clonotype has a count of ten or more. The chain recombines TRBV12-3 or TRBV12-4 with TRBJ1-4; D call uncertain. V lost 3 bases and J lost 8, with 4 bases in between. The CDR3 loop spans 11 amino acids. DNA for the CDR3: TGTGCCAGCAGTTTCGGCGAAAAACTGTTTTTT. Amino acids: CASSFGEKLFF.

This CDR3 is CATEYGSGGGQFF. The CDR3 DNA reads as TGTGCCACCGAATATGGTTCGGGCGGAGGGCAGTTCTTC. The chain links TRBV24-1 to TRBJ1-2, with D perhaps matching TRBD2 (5 bases). The DNA end lines up better with TRBJ2-1; the J call may be wrong. The CDR3 sequence is 13 residues long. Germline CDR1 is KGHDR and CDR2 is SFDVKD.

The J gene is TRBJ1-2, the V gene TRBV20-1; 7 bases are a match to TRBD1. Germline V gives CDR1 DFQATT, CDR2 SNEGSKA (reference sequence). Trimming at V came to 0 bases and at J to 2 bases, leaving 3 bases not matched to a gene. The CDR3 loop spans 14 amino acids. The CDR3 DNA reads as TGCAGTGCTAGAGAACCGGGACAGAACTATGGCTACACCTTC. It yields the protein CSAREPGQNYGYTF.

This clonotype was detected a few times. This likely comes from a read error, as the CDR3 has no conserved phenylalanine or tryptophan at its end. The limits of the CDR3 on the DNA are not certain, so only TCRdb's listed CDR3 is given. The V call is TRBV7-9, the J call TRBJ1-1. Germline assignment: CDR1 SEHNR and CDR2 FQNEAQ (reference sequence). Inclusive of both ends, the CDR3 amounts to 12 amino acids. CDR3: CASSREAQRPAL.

The chain employs TRBV5-1 and TRBJ2-7; 8 bases are a match to TRBD1. The CDR3 length is 16 residues. Germline assignment: CDR1 SGHRS and CDR2 YFSETQ. V shed 4 bases, J shed 4 bases, and the junction held 13 bases outside the gene matches. The CDR3 is CASSEETGQARYEQYF. The CDR3 nucleotides are TGCGCCAGCAGCGAGGAAACGGGACAGGCGCGTTACGAGCAGTACTTC.

The chain's CDR3 is CATSNRDRTYGYTF. CDR3 nucleotides: TGTGCCACCAGTAACCGGGACAGGACCTATGGCTACACCTTC. The rearrangement joins TRBV24-1 to TRBJ1-2; TRBD1 aligns across 8 bases. The CDR3 length is 14 residues. Germline assignment: CDR1 KGHDR and CDR2 SFDVKD. V shed 6 bases and J 4 bases; nucleotides not matched to a gene: 6.

This clonotype was found a few times. The V gene is TRBV7-2, the J gene TRBJ2-6, with 8 bases lining up with TRBD1. This CDR3 contains 20 residues. J lost 2 bases, V lost 0 bases, and 12 bases had no gene match. Germline CDR1 is SGHTA and CDR2 is FQGNSA. The CDR3 reads CASSLAIVAGGLAGANVLTF. CDR3 nucleotide sequence: TGTGCCAGCAGCTTAGCGATCGTAGCAGGGGGCTTGGCTGGGGCCAACGTCCTGACTTTC.

This clonotype appeared a few times. This rearrangement joins TRBV19 to TRBJ2-7; D is possibly TRBD2 (5 bases). From germline, CDR1 is LNHDA and CDR2 SQIVND (reference sequence). The CDR3 has 12 amino acids. V gave up 5 bases and J gave up 0 bases, with 5 bases separating them. CDR3 in amino acids: CASSDYSYEQYF. CDR3 in DNA: TGTGCCAGTAGTGACTACTCCTACGAGCAGTACTTC.

The table lists this clonotype with many counts. The chain employs TRBV20-1 and TRBJ1-1; 7 bases agree with TRBD1. The CDR3 spans 14 residues. Germline V gives CDR1 DFQATT, CDR2 SNEGSKA (reference sequence). The trim removed 6 bases at V and 1 base at J, leaving 8 bases unmatched. CDR3 protein: CSAAETGPNTEAFF. For the CDR3, the DNA is TGCAGTGCCGCCGAGACAGGGCCGAACACTGAAGCTTTCTTT.

This clonotype was counted ten times or more. V and J are TRBV25-1 and TRBJ1-2; 7 nucleotides match TRBD1. V lost 1 base to trimming and J lost 8 bases; unmatched junction nucleotides: 10. Germline CDR1 is MGHDK and CDR2 is SYGVNS. The CDR3 spans 15 residues. This CDR3 is CASSEWSTGDSGYTF. In DNA, the CDR3 is TGTGCCAGCAGTGAATGGAGTACAGGGGATTCGGGCTACACCTTC.

Of note for this clonotype: This clone may be a read error of a much larger clone one base away. The V gene is TRBV7-6, the J gene TRBJ2-7; D unclear. Per the germline V gene, CDR1 is SGHVS and CDR2 is FNYEAQ. The CDR3 covers 14 residues. Trimming removed 7 bases at V and 4 bases at J, with 17 bases between. As DNA, the CDR3 is TGTGCCAGCATCTCCATGGCCCACACGTACGAGCAGTACTTC. Translating it yields CASISMAHTYEQYF.

This chain joins TRBV20-1 and TRBJ2-5; a possible D gene is TRBD1 (5 bases). Trimming left V 4 bases short and J 4 bases short, with 16 bases between. This CDR3 has 14 residues. Germline-derived CDR1 and CDR2 are DFQATT and SNEGSKA (reference sequence). The CDR3 loop is CSATRTVGRETQYF. DNA for the CDR3: TGCAGTGCTACCCGGACGGTGGGGCGAGAGACCCAGTACTTC.

The chain recombines TRBV7-3 with TRBJ2-7; no clear D gene. The CDR3 covers 12 residues. Trimming pared 3 bases from V and 7 bases from J, leaving 10 bases between. CDR1 and CDR2 (germline): SGHTA, FQGTGA. CDR3 DNA: TGTGCCAGCAGCTTGGACGCCAATGAGCAGTACTTC. It is translated as CASSLDANEQYF.

This clonotype was detected only a few times. The chain carries TRBV20-1 and TRBJ2-7; D is ambiguous. Between the trimmed V and J ends, which lost 5 bases and 3 bases, there was a span of 14 bases. CDR3 length equals 13 residues. Germline assignment: CDR1 DFQATT and CDR2 SNEGSKA (reference sequence). The CDR3 protein is CSAPRPTHYEQYF. For the CDR3, the DNA is TGCAGTGCTCCGCGGCCGACCCACTACGAGCAGTACTTC.

This clonotype was recorded many times. The chain joins TRBV24-1 to TRBJ1-5, with D perhaps TRBD1 (5 bases). The V gene's germline CDR1 is KGHDR and CDR2 SFDVKD. The CDR3 has 15 amino acids. V was pared by 5 bases and J by 4 bases, with 14 bases between. The chain's CDR3 is CATSASRGGNQPQHF. The CDR3 DNA follows: TGTGCCACCAGTGCTTCTCGCGGGGGGAATCAGCCCCAGCATTTT.

The chain has TRBV9 and TRBJ1-5, with D unresolved. The V gene lost 0 bases and the J gene lost 6 bases, with 7 bases spanning the gap. Germline CDR1 reads SGDLS; CDR2 reads YYNGEE. The CDR3 length is 13 residues. Written as DNA, the CDR3 is TGTGCCAGCAGCGTAGGTGATTTTCAGCCCCAGCATTTT. Its protein is CASSVGDFQPQHF.